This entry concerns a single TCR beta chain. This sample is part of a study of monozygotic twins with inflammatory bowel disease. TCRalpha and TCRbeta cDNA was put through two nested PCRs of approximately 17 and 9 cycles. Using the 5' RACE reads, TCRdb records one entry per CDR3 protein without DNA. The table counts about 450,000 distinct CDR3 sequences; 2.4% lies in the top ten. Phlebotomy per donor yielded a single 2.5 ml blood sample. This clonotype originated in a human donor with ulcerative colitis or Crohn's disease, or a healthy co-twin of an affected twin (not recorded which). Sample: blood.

This chain's CDR3 is CAHPSDYGYTF. This chain links TRBV7-9 with TRBJ1-2. The germline V gene has CDR1 SEHNR and CDR2 FQNEAQ (reference sequence). The CDR3 extends over 11 amino acids.